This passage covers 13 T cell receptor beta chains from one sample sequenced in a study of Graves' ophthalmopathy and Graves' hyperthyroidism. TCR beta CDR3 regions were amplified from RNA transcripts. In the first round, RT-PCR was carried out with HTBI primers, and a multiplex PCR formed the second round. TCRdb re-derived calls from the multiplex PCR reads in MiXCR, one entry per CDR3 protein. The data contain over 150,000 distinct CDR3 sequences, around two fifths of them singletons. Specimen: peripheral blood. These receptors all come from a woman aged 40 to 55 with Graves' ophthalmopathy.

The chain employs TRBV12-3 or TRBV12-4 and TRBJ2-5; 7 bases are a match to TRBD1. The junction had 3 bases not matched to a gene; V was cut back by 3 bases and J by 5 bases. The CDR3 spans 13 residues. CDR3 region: CASSFNRGETQYF. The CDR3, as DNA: TGTGCCAGCAGTTTCAACAGGGGTGAGACCCAGTACTTC.

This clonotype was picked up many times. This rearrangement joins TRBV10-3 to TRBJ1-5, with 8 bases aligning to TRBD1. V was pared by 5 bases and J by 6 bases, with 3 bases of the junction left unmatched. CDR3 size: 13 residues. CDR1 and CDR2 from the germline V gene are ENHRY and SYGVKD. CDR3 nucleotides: TGTGCCATCAGTTCAGGGGGCAGTCAGCCCCAGCATTTT. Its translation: CAISSGGSQPQHF.

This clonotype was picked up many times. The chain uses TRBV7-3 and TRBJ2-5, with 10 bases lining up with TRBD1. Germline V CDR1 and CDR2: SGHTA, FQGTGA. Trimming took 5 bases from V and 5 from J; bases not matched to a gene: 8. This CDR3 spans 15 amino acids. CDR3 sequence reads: CASSLDRGRGETQYF. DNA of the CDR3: TGTGCCAGCAGCCTCGACAGGGGGCGGGGGGAGACCCAGTACTTC.

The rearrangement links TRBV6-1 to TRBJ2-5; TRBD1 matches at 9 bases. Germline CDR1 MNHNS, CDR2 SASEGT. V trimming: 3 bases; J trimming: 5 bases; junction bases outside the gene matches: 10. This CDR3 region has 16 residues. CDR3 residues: CASSDGTGLTEETQYF. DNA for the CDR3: TGTGCCAGCAGTGATGGGACAGGGCTTACCGAGGAGACCCAGTACTTC.

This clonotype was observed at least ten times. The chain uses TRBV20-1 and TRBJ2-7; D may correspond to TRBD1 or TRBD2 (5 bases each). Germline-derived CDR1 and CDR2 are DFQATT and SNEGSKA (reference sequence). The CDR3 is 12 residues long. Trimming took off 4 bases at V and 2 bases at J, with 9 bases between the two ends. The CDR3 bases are TGCAGTGCTAATCTGGGGGCCTACGAGCAGTACTTC. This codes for CSANLGAYEQYF.

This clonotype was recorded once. CDR3 DNA: TGTGCCAGCAGCTACCGACTAGCGGGGGGAGAGACCCAGTACTTC. It specifies CASSYRLAGGETQYF. The chain employs TRBV7-2 and TRBJ2-5; 13 bases are a match to TRBD2. Germline V CDR1 and CDR2: SGHTA, FQGNSA. V lost 4 bases to trimming and J lost 4 bases; unmatched junction nucleotides: 3. CDR3 length equals 15 residues. Full variable domain (remainder filled in from reference TRBV7-2 and TRBJ2-5): GAGVSQSPSNKVTEKGKDVELRCDPISGHTALYWYRQSLGQGLEFLIYFQGNSAPDKSGLPSDRFSAERTGGSVSTLTIQRTQQEDSAVYLCASSYRLAGGETQYFGPGTRLLVL.

CDR3 residues: CASTTELQGAYF. The CDR3 DNA follows: TGTGCCAGCACAACGGAACTGCAGGGGGCGTACTTC. This chain uses TRBV2 with TRBJ2-7; TRBD1 matches 8 bases. The CDR3 sequence is 12 residues long. Germline V gives CDR1 SNHLY, CDR2 FYNNEI. The V and J ends lost 7 bases and 12 bases, in that order; junction bases with no gene match: 11.

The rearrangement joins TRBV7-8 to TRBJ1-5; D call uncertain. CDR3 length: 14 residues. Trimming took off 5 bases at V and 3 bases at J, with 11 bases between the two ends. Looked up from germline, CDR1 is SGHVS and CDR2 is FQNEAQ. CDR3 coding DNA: TGTGCCAGCAGCGCCCGGGCCAACAATCAGCCCCAGCATTTT. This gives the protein CASSARANNQPQHF.

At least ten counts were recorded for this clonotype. The CDR3 region is CASSESQGAYQPQHF. CDR3 coding DNA: TGTGCCAGCAGTGAAAGCCAGGGGGCTTATCAGCCCCAGCATTTT. This chain links TRBV6-1 with TRBJ1-5, with 8 bases fitting TRBD1. Germline CDR1 is MNHNS and CDR2 is SASEGT. The ends lost 2 bases at V and 5 bases at J; junction bases unmatched: 5. This CDR3 spans 15 amino acids.

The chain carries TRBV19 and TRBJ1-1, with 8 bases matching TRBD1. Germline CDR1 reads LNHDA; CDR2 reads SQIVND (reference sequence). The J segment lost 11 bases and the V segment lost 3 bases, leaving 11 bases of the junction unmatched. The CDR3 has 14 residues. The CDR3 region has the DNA TGTGCCAGTAGTATCTACGGGACAGGAGGATGGGCTTTCTTT. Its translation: CASSIYGTGGWAFF. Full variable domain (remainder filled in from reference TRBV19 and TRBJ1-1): DGGITQSPKYLFRKEGQNVTLSCEQNLNHDAMYWYRQDPGQGLRLIYYSQIVNDFQKGDIAEGYSVSREKKESFPLTVTSAQKNPTAFYLCASSIYGTGGWAFFGQGTRLTVV.

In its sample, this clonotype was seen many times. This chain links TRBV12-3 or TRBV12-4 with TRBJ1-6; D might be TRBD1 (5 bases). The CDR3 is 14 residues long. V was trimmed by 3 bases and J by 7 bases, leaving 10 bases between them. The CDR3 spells CASSLEGANSPLHF. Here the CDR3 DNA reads TGTGCCAGCAGTTTGGAAGGGGCAAATTCACCCCTCCACTTT.

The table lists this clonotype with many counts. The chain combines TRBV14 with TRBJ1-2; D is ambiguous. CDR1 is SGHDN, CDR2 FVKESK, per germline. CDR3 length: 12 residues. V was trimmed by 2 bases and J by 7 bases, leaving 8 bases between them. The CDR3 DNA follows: TGTGCCAGCAGCCAACAACTGGGTGGCTACACCTTC. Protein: CASSQQLGGYTF.

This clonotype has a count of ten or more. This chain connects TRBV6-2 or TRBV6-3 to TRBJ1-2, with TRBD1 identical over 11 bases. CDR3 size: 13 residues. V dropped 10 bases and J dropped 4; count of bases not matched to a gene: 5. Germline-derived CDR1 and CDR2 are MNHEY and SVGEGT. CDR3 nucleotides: TGTGCCACCCGGACAGGGGGCTCCTATGGCTACACCTTC. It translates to CATRTGGSYGYTF.